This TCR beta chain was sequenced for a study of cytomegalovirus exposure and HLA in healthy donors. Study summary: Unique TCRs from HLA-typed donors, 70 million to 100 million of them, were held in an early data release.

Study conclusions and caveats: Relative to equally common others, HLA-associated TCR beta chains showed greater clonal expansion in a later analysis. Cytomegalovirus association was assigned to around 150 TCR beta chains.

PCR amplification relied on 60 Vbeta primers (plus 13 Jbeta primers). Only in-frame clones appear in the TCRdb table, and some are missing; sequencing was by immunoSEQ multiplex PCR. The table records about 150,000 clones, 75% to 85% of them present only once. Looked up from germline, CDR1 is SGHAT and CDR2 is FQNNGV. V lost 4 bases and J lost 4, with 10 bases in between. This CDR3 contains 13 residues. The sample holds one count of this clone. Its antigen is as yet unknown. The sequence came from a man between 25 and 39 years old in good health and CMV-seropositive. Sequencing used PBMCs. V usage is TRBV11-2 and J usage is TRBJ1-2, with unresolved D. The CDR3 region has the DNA TGTGCCAGCAGCTCGTTCAGTGGCTATGGCTACACCTTC. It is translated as CASSSFSGYGYTF.